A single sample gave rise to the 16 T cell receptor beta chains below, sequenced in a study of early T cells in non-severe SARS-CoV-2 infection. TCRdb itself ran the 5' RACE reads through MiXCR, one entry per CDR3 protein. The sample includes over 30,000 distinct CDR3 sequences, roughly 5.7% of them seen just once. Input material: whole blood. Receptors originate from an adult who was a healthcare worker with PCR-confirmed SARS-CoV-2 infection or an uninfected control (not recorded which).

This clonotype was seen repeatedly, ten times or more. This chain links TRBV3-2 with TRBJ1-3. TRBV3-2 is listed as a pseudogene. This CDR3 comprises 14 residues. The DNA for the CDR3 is TGTGCCAGCAGCCCGGCCCGCTCTGGAAACACCATATATTTT. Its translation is CASSPARSGNTIYF.

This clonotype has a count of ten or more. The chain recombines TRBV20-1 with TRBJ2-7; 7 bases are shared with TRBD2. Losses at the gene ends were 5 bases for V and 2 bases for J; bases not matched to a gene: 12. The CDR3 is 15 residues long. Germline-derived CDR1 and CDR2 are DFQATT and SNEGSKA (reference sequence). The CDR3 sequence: CSALRGDLLTYEQYF. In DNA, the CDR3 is TGCAGTGCTCTTCGGGGGGACTTACTCACCTACGAGCAGTACTTC.

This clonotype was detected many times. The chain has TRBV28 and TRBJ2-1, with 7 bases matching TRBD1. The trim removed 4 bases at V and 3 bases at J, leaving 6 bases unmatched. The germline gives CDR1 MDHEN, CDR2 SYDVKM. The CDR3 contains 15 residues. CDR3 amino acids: CASSSAGTDYNEQFF. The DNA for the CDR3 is TGTGCCAGCAGTTCGGCCGGGACAGACTACAATGAGCAGTTCTTC.

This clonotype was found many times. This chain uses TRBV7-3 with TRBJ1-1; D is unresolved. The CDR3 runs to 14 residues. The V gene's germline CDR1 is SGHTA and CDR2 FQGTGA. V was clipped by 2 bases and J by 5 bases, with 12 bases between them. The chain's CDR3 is CASSLLGSGTEAFF. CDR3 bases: TGTGCCAGCAGCTTATTGGGCTCGGGGACTGAAGCTTTCTTT.

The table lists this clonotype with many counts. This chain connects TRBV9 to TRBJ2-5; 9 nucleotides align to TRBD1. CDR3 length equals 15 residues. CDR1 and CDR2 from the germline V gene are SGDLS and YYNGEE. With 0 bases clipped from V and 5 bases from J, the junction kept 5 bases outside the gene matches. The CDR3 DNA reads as TGTGCCAGCAGCGTAGGGGAGACAGGGGGTGAGACCCAGTACTTC. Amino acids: CASSVGETGGETQYF.

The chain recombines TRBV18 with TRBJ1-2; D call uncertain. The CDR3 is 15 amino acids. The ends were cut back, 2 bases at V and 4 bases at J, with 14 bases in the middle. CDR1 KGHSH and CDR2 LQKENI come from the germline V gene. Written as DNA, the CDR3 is TGTGCCAGCTCACCAGTTGCGGAACCCGTCTATGGCTACACCTTC. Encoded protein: CASSPVAEPVYGYTF. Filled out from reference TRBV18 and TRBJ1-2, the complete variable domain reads NAGVMQNPRHLVRRRGQEARLRCSPMKGHSHVYWYRQLPEEGLKFMVYLQKENIIDESGMPKERFSAEFPKEGPSILRIQQVVRGDSAAYFCASSPVAEPVYGYTFGSGTRLTVV.

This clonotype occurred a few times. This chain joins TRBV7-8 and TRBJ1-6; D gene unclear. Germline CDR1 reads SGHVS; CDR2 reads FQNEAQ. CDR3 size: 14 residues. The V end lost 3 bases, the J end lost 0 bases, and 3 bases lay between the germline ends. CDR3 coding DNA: TGTGCCAGCAGCTTGGACTCCTATAATTCACCCCTCCACTTT. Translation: CASSLDSYNSPLHF.

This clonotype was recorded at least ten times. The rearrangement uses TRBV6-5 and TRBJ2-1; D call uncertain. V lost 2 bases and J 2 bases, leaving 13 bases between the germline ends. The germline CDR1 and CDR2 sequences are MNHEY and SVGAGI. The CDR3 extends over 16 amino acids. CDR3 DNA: TGTGCCAGCAGTTACAGCCCCGCCATCCCCTACAATGAGCAGTTCTTC. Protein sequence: CASSYSPAIPYNEQFF.

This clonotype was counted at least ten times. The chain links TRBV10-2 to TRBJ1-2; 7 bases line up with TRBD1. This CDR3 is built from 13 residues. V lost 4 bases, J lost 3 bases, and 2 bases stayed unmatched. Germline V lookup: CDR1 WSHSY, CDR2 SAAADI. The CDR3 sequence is CASSAGTDYGYTF. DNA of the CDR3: TGCGCCAGCAGTGCGGGGACAGACTATGGCTACACCTTC.

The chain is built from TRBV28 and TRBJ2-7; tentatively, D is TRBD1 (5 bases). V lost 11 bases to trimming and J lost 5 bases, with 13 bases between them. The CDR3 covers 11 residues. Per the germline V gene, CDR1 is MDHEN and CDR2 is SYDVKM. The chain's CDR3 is CASQTVHEQYF. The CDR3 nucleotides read TGTGCCTCCCAGACAGTCCACGAGCAGTACTTC.

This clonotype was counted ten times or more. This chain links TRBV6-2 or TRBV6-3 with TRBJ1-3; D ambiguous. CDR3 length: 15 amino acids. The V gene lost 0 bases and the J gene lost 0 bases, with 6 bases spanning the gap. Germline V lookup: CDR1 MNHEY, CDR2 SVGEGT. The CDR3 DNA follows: TGTGCCAGCAGTTACTCGGGAATCTCTGGAAACACCATATATTTT. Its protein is CASSYSGISGNTIYF.

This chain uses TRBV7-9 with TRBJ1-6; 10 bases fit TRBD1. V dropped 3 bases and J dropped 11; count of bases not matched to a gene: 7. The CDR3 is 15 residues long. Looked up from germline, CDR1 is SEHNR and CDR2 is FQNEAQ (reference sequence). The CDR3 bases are TGTGCCAGCAGCTTCTTGACAGGGGGCAAGACACCCCTCCACTTT. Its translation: CASSFLTGGKTPLHF.

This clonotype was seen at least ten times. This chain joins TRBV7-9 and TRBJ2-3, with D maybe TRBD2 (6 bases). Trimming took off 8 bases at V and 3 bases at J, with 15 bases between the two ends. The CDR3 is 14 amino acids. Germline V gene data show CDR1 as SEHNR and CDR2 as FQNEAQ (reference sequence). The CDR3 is CASGTSRTTDTQYF. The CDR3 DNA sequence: TGTGCCAGCGGAACTAGCCGTACGACAGATACGCAGTATTTT.

The CDR3 sequence: CSAISSGGAGEQFF. In nucleotides, the CDR3 is TGCAGTGCTATCTCTAGCGGGGGGGCCGGTGAGCAGTTCTTC. The chain is built from TRBV20-1 and TRBJ2-1; TRBD2 agrees at 12 bases. Germline V gives CDR1 DFQATT, CDR2 SNEGSKA (reference sequence). The CDR3 has 14 residues. V was clipped by 4 bases and J by 9 bases; unmatched bases: 7.

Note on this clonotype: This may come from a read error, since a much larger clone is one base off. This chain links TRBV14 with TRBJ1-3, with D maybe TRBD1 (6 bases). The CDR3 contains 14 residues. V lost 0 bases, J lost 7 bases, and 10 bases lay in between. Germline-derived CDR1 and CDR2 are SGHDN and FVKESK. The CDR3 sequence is CASSQDRGINTIYF. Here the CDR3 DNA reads TGTGCCAGCAGCCAAGACAGGGGAATCAACACCATATATTTT.

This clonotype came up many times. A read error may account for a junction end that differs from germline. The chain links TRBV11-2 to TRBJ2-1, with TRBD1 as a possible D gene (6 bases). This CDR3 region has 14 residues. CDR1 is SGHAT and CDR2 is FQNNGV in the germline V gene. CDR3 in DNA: TGTGCCACCAGCCAGGACAGTGGGTGGGGGGAGCAGTTCTTC. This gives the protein CATSQDSGWGEQFF.